These 18 T cell receptor beta chains share one sample of origin, sequenced in a study of blood T cell repertoires in COVID-19. Profiling relied on immunoSEQ multiplex PCR, and the TCRdb table lists in-frame clones only, not all of them. The table records just over 300,000 clones, roughly nine tenths of them present only once. What was sequenced was peripheral blood. The receptors here all came from a man between 18 and 29 years old with active or convalescent COVID-19.

The rearrangement joins TRBV15 to TRBJ2-3, with 7 bases matching TRBD2. V was pared by 0 bases and J by 6 bases, with 12 bases of the junction left unmatched. In germline, CDR1 is LNHNV, CDR2 YYDKDF (reference sequence). CDR3 size: 17 residues. CDR3 DNA: TGTGCCACCAGCAGAGAGAGGCTAGCGGTACCCCGGGATACGCAGTATTTT. It encodes CATSRERLAVPRDTQYF. Based on the CDR3 plus reference TRBV15 and TRBJ2-3, the full variable domain is DAMVIQNPRYQVTQFGKPVTLSCSQTLNHNVMYWYQQKSSQAPKLLFHYYDKDFNNEADTPDNFQSRRPNTSFCFLDIRSPGLGDTAMYLCATSRERLAVPRDTQYFGPGTRLTVL.

The chain recombines TRBV7-2 with TRBJ2-3; D perhaps matches TRBD2 (6 bases). Per germline, CDR1 SGHTA and CDR2 FQGNSA. This CDR3 contains 14 residues. V dropped 3 bases and J dropped 2 bases, with 9 bases sitting between them. The CDR3 reads CASSFSGYTDTQYF. CDR3 DNA sequence: TGTGCCAGCAGCTTTAGCGGTTACACAGATACGCAGTATTTT.

This chain connects TRBV19 to TRBJ1-2; tentatively, D is TRBD1 (5 bases). Germline lookup yields CDR1 LNHDA and CDR2 SQIVND (reference sequence). This CDR3 contains 14 residues. Deletions cut 1 base from V and 5 bases from J, with 11 bases between. CDR3 nucleotide sequence: TGTGCCAGTAGTATAGGCGGACAAACTTATGGCTACACCTTC. Protein sequence: CASSIGGQTYGYTF.

This rearrangement joins TRBV6-4 to TRBJ2-1, with 11 positions matching TRBD2. Trimming cost V 7 bases and J 3 bases; bases outside gene matches: 8. This CDR3 contains 16 residues. Per the germline V gene, CDR1 is MRHNA and CDR2 is SNTAGT. The CDR3 loop is CASKPLAGGLYNEQFF. The CDR3 DNA sequence: TGTGCCAGCAAACCATTAGCGGGGGGGCTCTACAATGAGCAGTTCTTC.

The V gene is TRBV6-6, the J gene TRBJ1-1; the match to TRBD1 covers 7 bases. Germline-derived CDR1 and CDR2 are MNHNY and SVGAGI (reference sequence). CDR3 length: 14 amino acids. V dropped 5 bases and J dropped 5; count of bases not matched to a gene: 8. The CDR3 DNA follows: TGTGCCAGCAGTGCTAGACAGGGACTTACTGAAGCTTTCTTT. It codes for CASSARQGLTEAFF.

This clone has only one observation. The chain has TRBV29-1 and TRBJ2-6; the D is unclear. Germline loops: CDR1 SQVTM, CDR2 ANQGSEA. V lost 3 bases, J lost 2 bases, and 5 bases lay in between. This CDR3 has 13 residues. The CDR3 here is CSVDVAGANVLTF. CDR3 DNA sequence: TGCAGCGTTGACGTTGCTGGGGCCAACGTCCTGACTTTC.

The rearrangement links TRBV5-5 to TRBJ2-7, with 9 bases identical to TRBD1. This CDR3 is built from 14 residues. Germline trimming cut 4 bases from V and 6 bases from J; bases unmatched to any gene: 8. Per germline, CDR1 SGHKS and CDR2 YYEKEE (reference sequence). The CDR3 DNA reads TGTGCCAGCAGCCCGGGACAGGGACCACGCGAGCAGTACTTC. This sequence encodes CASSPGQGPREQYF. The full variable domain, with the rest looked up from reference TRBV5-5 and TRBJ2-7, is DAGVTQSPTHLIKTRGQQVTLRCSPISGHKSVSWYQQVLGQGPQFIFQYYEKEERGRGNFPDRFSARQFPNYSSELNVNALLLGDSALYLCASSPGQGPREQYFGPGTRLTVT.

The V and J genes are TRBV27 and TRBJ2-2; TRBD1 might be the D (5 bases). Trimming took 5 bases from V and 4 from J, leaving 17 bases between them. CDR1 is MNHEY, CDR2 SMNVEV, per germline (reference sequence). The CDR3 is made up of 16 amino acids. The CDR3 region is CASSPQTELGTGELFF. CDR3 nucleotides: TGTGCCAGCAGTCCCCAGACAGAACTTGGCACCGGGGAGCTGTTTTTT.

The rearrangement joins TRBV7-8 to TRBJ1-1; TRBD1 matches 7 bases. The CDR3 covers 16 residues. Germline assignment: CDR1 SGHVS and CDR2 FQNEAQ. The J segment lost 1 base and the V segment lost 4 bases, leaving 9 bases of the junction unmatched. CDR3 sequence reads: CASSSRQGKENTEAFF. The DNA of the CDR3 is TGTGCCAGCAGCTCGAGACAGGGAAAGGAGAACACTGAAGCTTTCTTT.

The V and J genes are TRBV2 and TRBJ2-1; 9 nucleotides line up with TRBD1. V trimming: 6 bases; J trimming: 0 bases; junction bases outside the gene matches: 3. The germline V gene has CDR1 SNHLY and CDR2 FYNNEI. This CDR3 region has 15 residues. In DNA form, the CDR3 reads TGTGCCAGCAGCCCGGACAGGGGCTCCTACAATGAGCAGTTCTTC. Its translation: CASSPDRGSYNEQFF.

This clone has a handful of counts. The chain employs TRBV3-1 (or the pseudogene TRBV3-2) and TRBJ1-1; 8 bases are shared with TRBD1. This CDR3 spans 14 amino acids. The V gene end was trimmed by 4 bases and the J gene end by 5 bases; junction bases not matched to a gene: 6. Germline lookup yields CDR1 LGHDT and CDR2 YNNKEL (reference sequence). As DNA, the CDR3 is TGTGCCAGCAGCCTCGGACAGGGTAGAACTGAAGCTTTCTTT. Translated: CASSLGQGRTEAFF.

This clone was counted a single time. The genes are TRBV21-1 and TRBJ2-1; TRBD1, the D gene given by the table, was not confirmed from the DNA. TRBV21-1 is designated a pseudogene. This CDR3 contains 14 residues. The CDR3 DNA follows: TGTGCCAGCAGCAAAAGGGGGTCCGGAACTAAGCAGTTCTTC. Translating it yields CASSKRGSGTKQFF.

This chain uses TRBV27 with TRBJ2-1, with TRBD2 as a possible D gene (7 bases). Looked up from germline, CDR1 is MNHEY and CDR2 is SMNVEV (reference sequence). The CDR3 has 14 residues. V lost 5 bases, J lost 2 bases, and 10 bases lay in between. CDR3 sequence (DNA): TGTGCCAGCAGTCGAGGGGGGGCCTACAATGAGCAGTTCTTC. It is translated as CASSRGGAYNEQFF.

For the CDR3, the DNA is TGTGCCAGCAGCTTAGTAGGGACTAGCGGGGGGGGCGATGAGCAGTTCTTC. This encodes CASSLVGTSGGGDEQFF. V and J are TRBV7-2 and TRBJ2-1, with TRBD2 matching 16 bases. Trimming cost V 1 base and J 8 bases; bases outside gene matches: 5. CDR1 is SGHTA, CDR2 FQGNSA, per germline. The length of the CDR3 is 17 residues.

The CDR3 spells CASSSTLGQGVYEQYF. CDR3 coding DNA: TGTGCCAGCAGTTCGACATTGGGACAGGGGGTTTACGAGCAGTACTTC. The rearrangement uses TRBV6-2 or TRBV6-3 and TRBJ2-7; TRBD1 aligns across 11 bases. Germline V gene sequence: CDR1 MNHEY, CDR2 SVGEGT. Losses at the gene ends were 4 bases for V and 4 bases for J; bases not matched to a gene: 9. The CDR3 spans 16 residues.

V and J are TRBV5-6 and TRBJ1-3; D is unclear. V lost 0 bases and J lost 3, with 10 bases in between. Per germline, CDR1 SGHDT and CDR2 YYEEEE. The length of the CDR3 is 15 residues. The CDR3 sequence: CASSLGREVGNTIYF. CDR3 nucleotide sequence: TGTGCCAGCAGCTTGGGAAGGGAGGTTGGAAACACCATATATTTT.

The DNA of the CDR3 is TGCGCCAGCAGCCAAGTACTATCTGGGGCCAACGTCCTGACTTTC. Its translation: CASSQVLSGANVLTF. The chain links TRBV4-1 to TRBJ2-6; no clear D. Per germline, CDR1 MGHRA and CDR2 YSYEKL. The CDR3 extends over 15 amino acids. V was cut by 1 base and J by 1 base, with 5 bases left in between.

V gene TRBV12-3 or TRBV12-4 combines with J gene TRBJ1-3; weak D call: TRBD1 (6 bases). V was clipped by 5 bases and J by 10 bases, with 15 bases between them. The CDR3 runs 13 residues. The DNA for the CDR3 is TGTGCCAGCAGTGGGACACCCCTAGGGACCATATATTTT. The encoded protein is CASSGTPLGTIYF.